These 4 T cell receptor beta chains share one sample of origin, sequenced in a study of control samples from healthy donors and cancer patients (TCRdb year 2020). The method was the immunoSEQ multiplex PCR assay. TCRdb provides this immuneACCESS table in a form limited to in-frame rearrangements. Some clones are lacking; in checked studies, under half of them reflect an unresolved V gene, and why the rest are absent is not known. For this sample the table gives under 200,000 clones, of which 96% were detected only once. Approximately 1% of the sample lies in the top ten. Input material: blood. The origin of the receptors is a woman aged 30 to 39 in good health.

The rearrangement joins TRBV5-4 to TRBJ2-1; 7 bases are a match to TRBD1. Germline CDR1 reads SGHNT; CDR2 reads YYREEE (reference sequence). The CDR3 spans 14 residues. The trim removed 5 bases at V and 7 bases at J, leaving 9 bases unmatched. The CDR3 DNA is TGTGCCAGCAGGGGATTCGACAGGGTTAATGAGCAGTTCTTC. It specifies CASRGFDRVNEQFF.

The chain carries TRBV30 and TRBJ2-7; D uncertain. Trimming took off 3 bases at V and 0 bases at J, with 3 bases between the two ends. CDR3 length: 11 amino acids. The germline V gene has CDR1 GTSNPN and CDR2 SVGIG (reference sequence). This CDR3 reads CAWRSSYEQYF. CDR3 sequence (DNA): TGTGCCTGGAGGAGCTCCTACGAGCAGTACTTC.

J is TRBJ2-3 and V is TRBV7-6; 8 bases are a match to TRBD2. The CDR3 runs to 15 residues. V lost 3 bases and J lost 4; bases outside the gene matches: 6. Germline V CDR1 and CDR2: SGHVS, FNYEAQ. CDR3 sequence reads: CASSFLRGVADTQYF. DNA of the CDR3: TGTGCCAGCAGCTTTTTGCGGGGGGTGGCAGATACGCAGTATTTT.

The V gene is TRBV28, the J gene TRBJ2-1, with 11 bases that match TRBD1. Trimming removed 11 bases from V and 8 bases from J; junction bases left unmatched: 8. CDR1 MDHEN and CDR2 SYDVKM come from the germline V gene. The length of the CDR3 is 13 residues. CDR3 protein: CAGLRTGGDEQFF. As DNA, the CDR3 is TGTGCCGGGCTTCGGACAGGGGGCGATGAGCAGTTCTTC.